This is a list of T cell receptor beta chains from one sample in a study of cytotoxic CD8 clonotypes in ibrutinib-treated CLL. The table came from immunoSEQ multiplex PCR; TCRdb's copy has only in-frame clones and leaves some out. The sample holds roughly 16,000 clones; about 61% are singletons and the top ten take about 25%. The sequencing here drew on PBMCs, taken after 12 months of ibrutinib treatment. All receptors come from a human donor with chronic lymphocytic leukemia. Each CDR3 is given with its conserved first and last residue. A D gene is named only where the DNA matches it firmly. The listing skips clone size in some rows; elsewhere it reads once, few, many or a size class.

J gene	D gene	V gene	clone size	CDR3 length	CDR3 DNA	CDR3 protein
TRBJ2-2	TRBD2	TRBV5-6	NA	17	TGTGCCAGCAGCTTAGGGGTGACTAGCGGGAGGACCGGGGAGCTGTTTTTT	CASSLGVTSGRTGELFF
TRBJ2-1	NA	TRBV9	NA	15	TGTGCCAGCAGCGTAGAAGCGGGTGGCTACAATGAGCAGTTCTTC	CASSVEAGGYNEQFF
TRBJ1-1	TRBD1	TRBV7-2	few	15	TGTGCCAGCAGCTTAGGGGACAGTGCGTTAAGGTTAGCTTTCTTT	CASSLGDSALRLAFF
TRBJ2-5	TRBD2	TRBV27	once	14	TGTGCCAGCAGAAGGGCTAGCGGGAGAGAGACCCAGTACTTC	CASRRASGRETQYF
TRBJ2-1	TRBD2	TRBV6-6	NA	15	TGTGCCAGCAGTTACTCGGGGAGCGGGAGTAATGAGCAGTTCTTC	CASSYSGSGSNEQFF
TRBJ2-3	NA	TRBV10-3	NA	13	TGTGCCATGGGGAAGGGGGTGGCAGATACGCAGTATTTT	CAMGKGVADTQYF
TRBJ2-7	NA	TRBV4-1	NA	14	TGCGCCAGCAGCCAAGATCCAGCGGCCTACGAGCAGTACTTC	CASSQDPAAYEQYF
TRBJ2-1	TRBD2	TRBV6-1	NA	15	TGTGCCAGCAGCGAACTAGCGGGAGCCTACAATGAGCAGTTCTTC	CASSELAGAYNEQFF
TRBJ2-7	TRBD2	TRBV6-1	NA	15	TGTGCCAGCGGTTTTGGGACTAGGGCGTACTACGAGCAGTACTTC	CASGFGTRAYYEQYF
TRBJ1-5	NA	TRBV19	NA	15	TGTGCCAGTAGTGCACCGACCCATAGCAATCAGCCCCAGCATTTT	CASSAPTHSNQPQHF
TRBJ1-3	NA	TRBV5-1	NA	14	TGCGCCAGCAGCTTGGGAGAACAGGAAAACACCATATATTTT	CASSLGEQENTIYF
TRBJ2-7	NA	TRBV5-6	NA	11	TGTGCCAGCAGCGCCGTGGACGAGCAGTACTTC	CASSAVDEQYF
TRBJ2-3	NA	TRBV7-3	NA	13	TGTGCCACCTCTCGAGGGGTAATAGATACGCAGTATTTT	CATSRGVIDTQYF
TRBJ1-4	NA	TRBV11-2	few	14	TGTGCCAGCAGTCGACAGTTAGACCCCGAAAAACTGTTTTTT	CASSRQLDPEKLFF
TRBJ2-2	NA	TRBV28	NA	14	TGTGCCACTCACTCGGGACTCCCCCCGGGGGAGCTGTTTTTT	CATHSGLPPGELFF
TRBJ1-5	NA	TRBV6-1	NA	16	TGTGCCAGCAGTGAAGCTTGGAGGGCTTGGTATCAGCCCCAGCATTTT	CASSEAWRAWYQPQHF
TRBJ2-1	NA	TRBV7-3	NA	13	TGTGCCAGCAGCCCTCGAAACCAGAATGAGCAGTTCTTC	CASSPRNQNEQFF
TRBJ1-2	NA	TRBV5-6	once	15	TGTGCCAGCAGCTTGGGGCGGGGGGCCGACTATGGCTACACCTTC	CASSLGRGADYGYTF
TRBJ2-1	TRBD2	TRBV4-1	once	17	TGCGCCAGCAGCCAAGAATCCTCTAGCGGGAGGCCCTACGAGCAGTTCTTC	CASSQESSSGRPYEQFF
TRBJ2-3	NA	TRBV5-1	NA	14	TGCGCCAGCAGCTTGGACGGAAGCACAGATACGCAGTATTTT	CASSLDGSTDTQYF
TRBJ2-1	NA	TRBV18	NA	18	TGTGCCAGCTCGCCTAACCGCCCGGGACTTGCAATTAGCTATGAGCAGTTCTTC	CASSPNRPGLAISYEQFF
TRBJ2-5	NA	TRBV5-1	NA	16	TGCGCCAGCAGCCAGGGGCGGGAGTGGTATGAGGAGACCCAGTACTTC	CASSQGREWYEETQYF
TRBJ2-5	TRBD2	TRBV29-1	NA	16	TGCAGCGTTGAACTAGCGGGAGGGCCGGGAGGAGAGACCCAGTACTTC	CSVELAGGPGGETQYF
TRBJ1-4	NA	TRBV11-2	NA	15	TGTGCCAGCAGCTTAGTAGGTTGGGAGGGTGAAAAACTGTTTTTT	CASSLVGWEGEKLFF
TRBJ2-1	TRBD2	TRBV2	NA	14	TGTGCCAGCAGGGGACTAGGGTCGGGCAATGAGCAGTTCTTC	CASRGLGSGNEQFF
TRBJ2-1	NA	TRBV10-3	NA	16	TGTGCCATCAGTGTTCAAGCGCCCAGCTCCTACAATGAGCAGTTCTTC	CAISVQAPSSYNEQFF
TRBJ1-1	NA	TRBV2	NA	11	TGTGCCAGCATTATAAACGCTGAAGCTTTCTTT	CASIINAEAFF
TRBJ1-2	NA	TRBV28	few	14	TGTGCCAGCAGTTTAGTTACGGGGCAGTGGGGCTACACCTTC	CASSLVTGQWGYTF
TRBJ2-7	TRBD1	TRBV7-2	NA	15	TGTGCCAGCAGCAACCGGGACAGGGGGCTAGCGGGAGTTGTGTTC	CASSNRDRGLAGVVF
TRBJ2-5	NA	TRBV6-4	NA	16	TGTGCCAGCAGTGACGATGCGAGGGTGGGCGAGGAGACCCAGTACTTC	CASSDDARVGEETQYF
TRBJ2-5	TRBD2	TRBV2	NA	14	TGTGCCACCGAGCGGGAGAGGGCCGGGGAGACCCAGTACTTC	CATERERAGETQYF
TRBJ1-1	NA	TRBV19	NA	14	TGTGCCAGTAGTATGGGACAAGGGGGCACTGAAGCTTTCTTT	CASSMGQGGTEAFF
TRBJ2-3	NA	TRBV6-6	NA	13	TGTGCCAGCAGTATCGGACGCGCAGATACGCAGTATTTT	CASSIGRADTQYF
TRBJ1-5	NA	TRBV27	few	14	TGTGCCAGCAGTCTCCAAGGTGGCAATCAGCCCCAGCATTTT	CASSLQGGNQPQHF
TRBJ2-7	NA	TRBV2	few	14	TGTGCCAGCGGCTACAGCACAGGGTCCCACGAGCAGTACTTC	CASGYSTGSHEQYF
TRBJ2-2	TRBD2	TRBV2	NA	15	TGTGCCAGCGGGGGGACTAGCTGGAACACCGGGGAGCTGTTTTTT	CASGGTSWNTGELFF
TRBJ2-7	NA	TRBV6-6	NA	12	TGTGCCAGCGCAGTAACCTCCTACGAGCAGTACTTC	CASAVTSYEQYF
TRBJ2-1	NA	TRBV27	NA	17	TGTGCCAGCAGTCGATACTCCGGGCCCCTTGCGAGGAATGAGCAGTTCTTC	CASSRYSGPLARNEQFF
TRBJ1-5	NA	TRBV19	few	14	TGTGCCAGTAGTAATTCCCATAAGGATCAGCCCCAGCATTTT	CASSNSHKDQPQHF
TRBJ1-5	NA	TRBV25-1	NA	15	TGTGCCAGCAGTGGAACCTCAGGGGTTGATCAGCCCCAGCATTTT	CASSGTSGVDQPQHF
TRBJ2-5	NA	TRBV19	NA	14	TGTGCCAGTAGTCAAGGACAGCACAAGGAGACCCAGTACTTC	CASSQGQHKETQYF
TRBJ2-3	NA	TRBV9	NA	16	TGTGCCAGCAGTCCGTTTTCTTCCGCTGGCACAGATACGCAGTATTTT	CASSPFSSAGTDTQYF